A single sample gave rise to the 15 T cell receptor beta chains below, sequenced in a study. TCRdb redid the calling of the 5' RACE reads with MiXCR, one entry per CDR3 protein. This table has over 55,000 distinct CDR3 sequences, just under 30% appearing once. The material sequenced was tumor-infiltrating naive CD4+ T cells sorted from the breast tumor. The subset was: naive CD4+ T cells, CD4+CD45RA+CD25-. These receptors came from a female donor with breast cancer.

J is TRBJ2-1 and V is TRBV4-1; 11 nucleotides agree with TRBD2. Germline V CDR1 and CDR2: MGHRA, YSYEKL. The CDR3 has 19 residues. Losses at the gene ends were 3 bases for V and 7 bases for J; bases not matched to a gene: 17. DNA for the CDR3: TGCGCCAGCAGCCAGGGGAAACAGGGCGTAGCGGGAGGGTTGAATGAGCAGTTCTTC. It translates to CASSQGKQGVAGGLNEQFF.

This sequence joins TRBV21-1 and TRBJ2-7; the D call TRBD1 from the table was never checked on the DNA. TRBV21-1 is recorded as a pseudogene. The CDR3 covers 15 residues. The CDR3 DNA is TGTGCCAGCCACGGAACAGGGGCGGTTTTATACGAGCAGTACTTC. Its protein product is CASHGTGAVLYEQYF.

This clonotype was found a few times. The CDR3 sequence is CASSPDSRAYGYTF. CDR3 DNA sequence: TGTGCCAGCTCACCGGATAGTAGGGCATATGGCTACACCTTC. J is TRBJ1-2 and V is TRBV18; D unclear. CDR3 length equals 14 residues. Germline V lookup: CDR1 KGHSH, CDR2 LQKENI. The V end was cut by 3 bases, the J end by 5 bases, with 13 bases between. Together with reference TRBV18 and TRBJ1-2, the CDR3 gives the full variable domain: NAGVMQNPRHLVRRRGQEARLRCSPMKGHSHVYWYRQLPEEGLKFMVYLQKENIIDESGMPKERFSAEFPKEGPSILRIQQVVRGDSAAYFCASSPDSRAYGYTFGSGTRLTVV.

This chain joins TRBV9 and TRBJ2-7; tentatively, D is TRBD2 (6 bases). V was trimmed by 3 bases and J by 0 bases, leaving 13 bases between them. CDR3 length: 15 residues. Looked up from germline, CDR1 is SGDLS and CDR2 is YYNGEE. CDR3 sequence (DNA): TGTGCCAGCAGCGGCATGGGACTGAACTCCTACGAGCAGTACTTC. Protein sequence: CASSGMGLNSYEQYF.

This clonotype was seen many times. In DNA form, the CDR3 reads TGCGCCAGCAGACATAGGGGTGACACAGAGCCGATCTATGGCTACACCTTC. It is translated as CASRHRGDTEPIYGYTF. The chain recombines TRBV4-1 with TRBJ1-2, with a possible D match to TRBD1 (5 bases). V lost 6 bases to trimming and J lost 4 bases, with 24 bases between them. The CDR3 length is 17 residues. The germline V gene has CDR1 MGHRA and CDR2 YSYEKL.

This chain links TRBV7-6 with TRBJ2-1; 15 nucleotides align to TRBD2. Germline V gives CDR1 SGHVS, CDR2 FNYEAQ. With 4 bases clipped from V and 3 bases from J, the junction kept 4 bases outside the gene matches. CDR3 length: 17 residues. The CDR3 DNA follows: TGTGCCAGCAGCTCTAGGACTAGCGGGAGGGACTACAATGAGCAGTTCTTC. Its translation is CASSSRTSGRDYNEQFF.

This clonotype was counted at least ten times. The CDR3: CATSRAEDEQFF. The CDR3 DNA follows: TGTGCCACCAGCAGAGCTGAGGATGAGCAGTTCTTC. This chain links TRBV15 with TRBJ2-1; D gene unclear. Germline loops: CDR1 LNHNV, CDR2 YYDKDF (reference sequence). V gave up 1 base and J gave up 8 bases, with 6 bases separating them. The CDR3 runs to 12 residues.

Remarks on this clonotype: A much larger clone is a single base away; this may be a read error. The gene calls are TRBV6-2 or TRBV6-3 and TRBJ1-1; D is uncertain. The CDR3 totals 13 residues. Germline V gene lookup returns CDR1 MNHEY and CDR2 SVGEGT. The CDR3 nucleotides read TGTGCCATCAGTTACATTGGGCAGACAGAAGCTTTCTTT. Protein sequence: CAISYIGQTEAFF.

V usage is TRBV20-1 and J usage is TRBJ1-5; TRBD1 might be the D (6 bases). Germline CDR1 reads DFQATT; CDR2 reads SNEGSKA (reference sequence). The V end was cut by 5 bases, the J end by 3 bases, with 17 bases between. The CDR3 has 15 residues. Here the CDR3 DNA reads TGCAGTGCTCGTCCCCGGGACACCGTCAATCAGCCCCAGCATTTT. Amino acid sequence: CSARPRDTVNQPQHF.

In its sample, this clonotype was seen a few times. The CDR3 loop is CAILQHWDTEAFF. DNA of the CDR3: TGTGCCATCTTGCAGCACTGGGACACTGAAGCTTTCTTT. The V and J genes are TRBV10-3 and TRBJ1-1; D not resolved. With 8 bases removed from V and 3 bases from J, the gap between germline ends came to 13 bases. The germline V gene encodes CDR1 ENHRY and CDR2 SYGVKD. This CDR3 is 13 amino acids long.

In this sample, this clonotype turned up a few times. V is TRBV5-1 and J is TRBJ2-5; no clear D gene. Per germline, CDR1 SGHRS and CDR2 YFSETQ. The CDR3 runs to 14 residues. The V gene lost 0 bases and the J gene lost 2 bases, with 8 bases spanning the gap. The CDR3 spells CASSLETPQETQYF. CDR3 nucleotides: TGCGCCAGCAGCTTGGAAACACCTCAAGAGACCCAGTACTTC.

The genes are TRBV2 and TRBJ1-1; TRBD1 might be the D (5 bases). Looked up from germline, CDR1 is SNHLY and CDR2 is FYNNEI. V lost 6 bases and J 1 base, leaving 9 bases between the germline ends. The CDR3 covers 13 residues. CDR3 protein: CASRPTANTEAFF. The CDR3 DNA is TGTGCCAGCAGGCCGACAGCGAACACTGAAGCTTTCTTT.

This clonotype was found a few times. This chain uses TRBV9 with TRBJ1-3; 7 bases match TRBD1. The CDR3 length is 14 residues. V shed 7 bases and J 4 bases; nucleotides not matched to a gene: 8. Germline V gene sequence: CDR1 SGDLS, CDR2 YYNGEE. CDR3 in DNA: TGTGCCAGCGCCCCGGGACAGTCAGGAAACACCATATATTTT. The encoded protein is CASAPGQSGNTIYF.

In its sample, this clonotype was seen a few times. This sequence joins TRBV5-1 and TRBJ1-1; D perhaps matches TRBD1 (6 bases). V lost 4 bases and J 3 bases, leaving 16 bases between the germline ends. This CDR3 has 15 amino acids. CDR1 is SGHRS, CDR2 YFSETQ, per germline. Here the CDR3 DNA reads TGCGCCAGCAGCCTACAGGGTCCACGGGACACTGAAGCTTTCTTT. It translates to CASSLQGPRDTEAFF.

The V call is TRBV18, the J call TRBJ1-4; D call uncertain. The CDR3 is 16 residues long. Trimming shortened V by 6 bases and J by 2 bases, and 16 bases separated the two germline ends. CDR1 KGHSH and CDR2 LQKENI come from the germline V gene. CDR3 amino acids: CASSSLGGPTNEKLFF. The CDR3 nucleotides are TGTGCCAGCTCCTCGTTAGGCGGGCCTACTAATGAAAAACTGTTTTTT. Combining the CDR3 with reference TRBV18 and TRBJ1-4 gives the whole variable domain NAGVMQNPRHLVRRRGQEARLRCSPMKGHSHVYWYRQLPEEGLKFMVYLQKENIIDESGMPKERFSAEFPKEGPSILRIQQVVRGDSAAYFCASSSLGGPTNEKLFFGSGTQLSVL.